The sequence of this TCR beta chain was determined in a study of T-cell reconstitution after alpha-beta-depleted transplantation in children. Preparation of the TCRbeta library involved a method that used unique molecular identifiers. TCRdb used MiXCR to reprocess the PCR reads, holding one entry per CDR3 protein. The sample yields 500,000 or so distinct CDR3 sequences, 30% to 35% seen once. CDR3 length equals 11 residues. Trimming shortened V by 6 bases and J by 2 bases, and 5 bases separated the two germline ends. Germline CDR1 and CDR2: DFQATT and SNEGSKA (reference sequence). Only a few counts were recorded for this clonotype.

The J gene is TRBJ2-1, the V gene TRBV20-1; D not certain. This TCR came from a human donor who donated a stem cell graft to a child with aplastic anemia. The source material was PBMCs from the stem cell graft donor, sampled from the stem cell graft. In DNA, the CDR3 is TGCAGTGCCCAACCCTACAATGAGCAGTTCTTC. It is translated as CSAQPYNEQFF.